The rows below give T cell receptor beta chains drawn from one sample of a study of tumor-infiltrating lymphocytes in primary liver carcinoma. TCRdb fed the multiplex PCR reads into MiXCR, producing one record per CDR3 protein. Of 75,000 to 80,000 distinct CDR3 sequences in the sample, roughly two thirds are singletons; the top ten hold roughly 28%. The sample taken for sequencing was tumor-adjacent normal liver tissue. Receptors were obtained from a man between 35 and 55 years old with primary liver carcinoma and hepatitis B virus infection. CDR3s include the opening cysteine and the closing phenylalanine or tryptophan. The D gene is left open where the match is weak. Clone sizes are given selectively: once, few, many, or a class where the clone is expanded.

>TRBD1|TRBV6-5|TRBJ1-6|13|medium-sized
CASSWGTGGALHF
TGTGCCAGCAGTTGGGGAACAGGGGGAGCCCTCCACTTT
>TRBD2|TRBV6-9|TRBJ2-1|16|-
CVSILGGRKISSEQFF
TGTGTCAGCATTCTTGGCGGGAGGAAAATCTCTAGTGAGCAGTTCTTC
>-|TRBV6-6|TRBJ2-7|12|many
CASSYTTTEQYF
TGTGCCAGCAGTTACACCACCACGGAGCAGTACTTC
>TRBD2|TRBV7-8|TRBJ2-1|17|once
CSSSLLGGSGKTNEQFF
TGTTCCAGCAGCTTGTTAGGGGGTAGCGGGAAGACCAATGAGCAGTTCTTC
>-|TRBV28|TRBJ2-6|19|few
CASSTPGQLDYSGANVLTF
TGTGCCAGCAGTACACCGGGACAACTGGACTACTCTGGGGCCAACGTCCTGACTTTC
>-|TRBV11-2|TRBJ2-3|15|-
CASSFYGCRIDTQYF
TGTGCCAGCAGCTTCTACGGGTGTAGGATAGATACGCAGTATTTT
>-|TRBV19|TRBJ2-3|13|-
CANSILGTDTQYF
TGTGCCAATAGTATATTAGGGACAGATACGCAGTATTTT
>-|TRBV6-2/TRBV6-3|TRBJ2-1|14|-
CASSYPTHRDEQLF
TGTGCCAGCAGTTACCCGACCCACCGGGATGAGCAGCTCTTC
>-|TRBV6-5|TRBJ2-7|16|-
CASRPRQAAPFYEQYF
TGTGCCAGCAGGCCCAGACAGGCAGCACCCTTTTACGAACAGTACTTC
>-|TRBV30|TRBJ1-6|14|few
CAWSVREHNPLLHF
TGTGCTTGGAGTGTACGGGAACATAATCCACTCCTCCACTTT
>-|TRBV9|TRBJ1-2|16|few
CASSLDGQPSNYGYTF
TGTGCCAGCAGCCTAGACGGCCAACCGTCTAACTATGGCTACACCTTC
>-|TRBV5-6|TRBJ1-1|16|-
CTSSQNHPYGREGVFF
TGTACAAGCAGCCAGAATCACCCATACGGACGGGAGGGAGTTTTCTTT
>-|TRBV6-6|TRBJ2-7|13|-
CASSYSGPNKQYF
TGTGCCAGCAGTTACTCGGGGCCCAACAAGCAGTACTTC
>-|TRBV11-2|TRBJ2-3|17|many
CASSLDPRETSTDTQYF
TGTGCCAGCAGCTTAGATCCGAGGGAGACTAGCACAGATACGCAGTATTTT
>-|TRBV6-6|TRBJ2-7|15|-
CTSGHDTYGDYEQYF
TGTACCAGCGGTCACGACACCTACGGGGACTACGAGCAGTACTTC
>-|TRBV30|TRBJ1-2|15|-
CAWSIGWKGSNGYTF
TGTGCCTGGAGTATCGGGTGGAAGGGTAGCAACGGCTACACCTTC
>-|TRBV29-1|TRBJ2-3|12|-
CSVDAGAGTQYF
TGCAGCGTTGATGCAGGGGCAGGTACGCAGTATTTT
>-|TRBV6-1|TRBJ2-1|15|many
CASSEGRGWYNEQFF
TGTGCCAGCAGTGAGGGGAGGGGGTGGTACAATGAGCAGTTCTTC
>TRBD2|TRBV18|TRBJ2-5|16|few
CASSPPASGWQETQYF
TGTGCCAGCTCACCACCGGCTAGCGGATGGCAAGAGACCCAGTACTTC
>-|TRBV7-9|TRBJ1-1|14|-
CASSPDRGNNEALF
TGTGCCAGCAGCCCTGACCGGGGAAACAATGAAGCTTTATTT
>-|TRBV11-2|TRBJ2-1|14|-
CASSLYQLVGERFF
TGTGCCAGCAGCTTATACCAGCTAGTTGGTGAGCGGTTCTTC
>-|TRBV29-1|TRBJ1-1|13|-
CRVEVQRDAEPFF
TGCAGGGTTGAAGTACAAAGAGACGCTGAACCTTTCTTT
>TRBD2|TRBV4-1|TRBJ2-2|17|-
CASSQDRAGANAGELFF
TGCGCCAGCAGCCAAGATAGAGCGGGAGCGAACGCCGGGGAGCTGTTTTTT
>TRBD1|TRBV7-9|TRBJ2-7|15|-
CVSSDTGQGLSEQYF
TGTGTCAGCAGCGATACGGGACAGGGATTATCCGAGCAGTACTTC
>-|TRBV11-2|TRBJ2-5|14|-
CASSLMSGQETQYF
TGTGCCAGCAGCTTAATGTCAGGTCAAGAGACCCAGTATTTC
>-|TRBV4-2|TRBJ2-7|15|few
CASSQERDRPYEQYF
TGTGCCAGCAGCCAAGAAAGGGACCGACCGTACGAGCAGTACTTC
>-|TRBV30|TRBJ2-5|15|-
CVWSLMQGGLEAQYF
TGTGTCTGGAGTTTAATGCAGGGGGGCTTGGAGGCCCAGTACTTC
>TRBD2|TRBV4-3|TRBJ2-7|15|-
CASSQELVGGYGQYF
TGCGCCAGCAGCCAGGAGCTAGTGGGAGGGTACGGGCAGTACTTC
>-|TRBV29-1|TRBJ2-3|14|-
CSVKYSEGPDTQYF
TGCAGCGTTAAGTACTCTGAGGGCCCAGATACTCAGTATTTT
>TRBD2|TRBV6-2/TRBV6-3|TRBJ2-7|16|once
CASSYSSSGMRYEQYF
TGTGCCAGCAGTTACTCGTCTAGCGGGATGAGATACGAGCAGTACTTC
>TRBD2|TRBV4-1|TRBJ2-2|14|many
CASRLAGDTGELFF
TGCGCCAGCAGACTAGCGGGAGACACCGGGGAGCTGTTTTTT
>-|TRBV29-1|TRBJ2-1|10|once
CSGTCREHFF
TGCAGCGGCACATGTCGGGAGCATTTCTTC
>TRBD1|TRBV24-1|TRBJ2-6|18|-
CATNDTGTGDSGANVLTF
TGTGCCACCAATGATACCGGGACAGGTGACTCTGGGGCCAACGTCCTGACTTTC
>TRBD2|TRBV6-6|TRBJ2-7|14|many
CASSPTSGGYEQYF
TGTGCCAGCAGCCCGACTAGCGGAGGGTACGAGCAGTACTTC
>TRBD1|TRBV10-2|TRBJ2-5|14|many
CASSVPGQLETQYF
TGCGCCAGCAGTGTCCCGGGACAGTTAGAGACCCAGTACTTC
>-|TRBV12-3/TRBV12-4|TRBJ2-1|15|-
CASSVGRSNYNEQFF
TGTGCAAGCAGCGTGGGGAGGTCAAACTACAATGAGCAGTTCTTC
>-|TRBV4-3|TRBJ2-3|13|-
CASGPWTTDTQYF
TGCGCCAGCGGCCCCTGGACTACTGATACGCAGTATTTT
>-|TRBV6-5|TRBJ1-1|14|-
CASNYRGAYAEAFF
TGTGCCAGCAATTATCGGGGGGCCTACGCTGAAGCTTTCTTT
>-|TRBV12-3/TRBV12-4|TRBJ1-6|12|-
CASSLKYSPPHF
TGTGCCAGCAGTTTAAAGTATTCACCCCCCCACTTT
>-|TRBV11-3|TRBJ2-1|12|few
CASSSNANEQFF
TGTGCCAGCAGCTCAAATGCCAATGAACAGTTCTTC
>TRBD1|TRBV11-2|TRBJ2-1|13|-
CANSPDRGSEQSF
TGTGCCAACAGCCCCGACAGGGGGAGTGAGCAATCCTTC